Below, one T cell receptor (beta chain) is given with its context. Its cognate antigen is unknown. CDR3 length: 15 residues. The germline V gene has CDR1 LNHDA and CDR2 SQIVND (reference sequence). The trim removed 5 bases at V and 1 base at J, leaving 4 bases unmatched. The record originates from a study of radiotherapy plus CTLA-4 blockade in lung cancer. Study results and limitations: Alongside interferon-beta, early blood T cell clone dynamics were reportedly the best predictor of response.

Method: immunoSEQ multiplex PCR; TCRdb's copy keeps in-frame clones and lacks some. The table shows 45,000 to 60,000 clones, with roughly four fifths occurring only once. The sequencing here drew on peripheral blood, taken from a patient treated with radiotherapy plus ipilimumab. The rearrangement joins TRBV19 to TRBJ2-1; 8 bases map to TRBD2. The sequence was collected from a human donor with non-small cell lung cancer who had stable disease on radiotherapy plus ipilimumab. CDR3 loop: CASSPGGGSYNEQFF. The CDR3 bases are TGTGCCAGTAGTCCCGGGGGGGGGTCCTACAATGAGCAGTTCTTC.